This TCR beta chain was obtained from a study of spatial heterogeneity in lung cancer. Study context: For the average unique TCR and UMI combination, more than eight occurrences appeared in raw reads. Study-wide results and caveats: Tumor mutation counts were tracked by expanded intratumoral alpha and beta TCR counts.

The J segment lost 10 bases and the V segment lost 3 bases, leaving 5 bases of the junction unmatched. CDR1 is DFQATT, CDR2 SNEGSKA, per germline (reference sequence). The CDR3 spans 14 residues. Time point in this sample: sample taken at primary tumor resection. Whole RNA obtained from tumor, nontumor lung or frozen PBMC underwent sequencing without sorting. A single record per CDR3 protein comes from TCRdb applying MiXCR to the 5' RACE reads. The data contain 4,000 to 5,500 distinct CDR3 sequences, around 12% of them singletons. In the case of this clonotype: Its matching antigen is unknown. Because the library targeted alpha chains, this beta chain is an off-target read whose size means little.

The rearrangement links TRBV20-1 to TRBJ2-1; 14 bases match TRBD2. This material consisted of lung tumor tissue, taken at surgery. This receptor was obtained from a male donor with early-stage non-small cell lung cancer. The CDR3 nucleotides read TGCAGTGCTAGGAGGACTAGCGGGAGGAGAGAGCAGTTCTTC. Its translation is CSARRTSGRREQFF.